This TCR beta chain appears in the sequencing data of a study of HIV-infected patients and healthy controls. V shed 0 bases, J shed 0 bases, and the junction held 10 bases outside the gene matches. The CDR3 extends over 19 amino acids. Germline CDR1 and CDR2: DFQATT and SNEGSKA (reference sequence). Reverse transcription used about 510 ng RNA and constant-region primers for alpha and beta. Alpha and beta chain libraries were made separately by chain-specific third strand synthesis with multiplexing indices. A single record per CDR3 protein comes from TCRdb applying MiXCR to the 5' RACE reads. The repertoire has nearly 25,000 distinct CDR3 sequences, approximately 7.7% of them found once; the top ten carry 3% to 4.5%. No cell fractionation was done, so the repertoire covers all unsorted peripheral blood T cells. An approximately 2.4 ml peripheral blood sample was taken for RNA. The sample holds many counts of this clonotype.

This receptor was taken from an adult in good health. The sequenced material came from blood. The genes are TRBV20-1 and TRBJ2-3, with 12 positions matching TRBD2. The CDR3 is CSARDPRLAGALSTDTQYF. Here the CDR3 DNA reads TGCAGTGCTAGAGATCCGAGACTAGCGGGGGCCCTGAGCACAGATACGCAGTATTTT.